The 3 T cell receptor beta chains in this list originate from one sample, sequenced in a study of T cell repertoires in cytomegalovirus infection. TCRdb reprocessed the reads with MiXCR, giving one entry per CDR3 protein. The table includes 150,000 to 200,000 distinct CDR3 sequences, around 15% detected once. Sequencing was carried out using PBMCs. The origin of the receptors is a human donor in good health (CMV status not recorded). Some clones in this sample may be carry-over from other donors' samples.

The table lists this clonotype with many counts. CDR3 nucleotide sequence: TGTGCCAGCAGCCCTTACCCCTCCTACGAGCAGTACTTC. It is translated as CASSPYPSYEQYF. J is TRBJ2-7 and V is TRBV7-2; D is unresolved. CDR3 length equals 13 residues. Germline V gene data show CDR1 as SGHTA and CDR2 as FQGNSA. V was shortened by 5 bases and J by 0 bases, with 8 bases between the two germline ends.

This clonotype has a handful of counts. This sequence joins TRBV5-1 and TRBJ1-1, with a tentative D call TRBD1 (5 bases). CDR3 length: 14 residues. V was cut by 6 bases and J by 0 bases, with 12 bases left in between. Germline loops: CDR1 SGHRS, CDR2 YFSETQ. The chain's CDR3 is CASNLGDLNTEAFF. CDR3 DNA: TGCGCCAGCAACCTAGGGGACTTGAACACTGAAGCTTTCTTT.

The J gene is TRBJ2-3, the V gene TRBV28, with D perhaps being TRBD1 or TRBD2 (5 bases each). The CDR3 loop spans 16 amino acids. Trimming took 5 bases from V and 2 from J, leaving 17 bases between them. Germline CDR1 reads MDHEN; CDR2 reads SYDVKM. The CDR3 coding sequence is TGTGCCAGCAGTCCTTCCGGGACGGGGACCACAGATACGCAGTATTTT. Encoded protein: CASSPSGTGTTDTQYF.